This T cell receptor (beta chain) appears in the sequencing data of a study of PD-L1 blockade in urothelial cancer. At the level of the study: Of roughly 30 patients, about 25 were males with bladder-origin urothelial cancer. Patients arrived having already received 0 to 3 prior chemotherapy regimens. Blood was tested 3 weeks (second dose) and 6 weeks into treatment.

Samples were collected from each patient before treatment and during treatment. Each patient gave between 1 and 8 of them in total. Assay: immunoSEQ multiplex PCR; the TCRdb copy retains only in-frame clones and omits some. Among over 45,000 clones, 86% were seen once, and the ten largest hold 2.9%. The material was PBMCs, obtained around atezolizumab (anti-PD-L1) treatment. The sequence was collected from a man in his fifties or sixties with urothelial cancer.

As DNA, the CDR3 is TGTGCCAGCAGACCCATCTCGACATCCAGCAATCAGCCCCAGCATTTT. Its protein product is CASRPISTSSNQPQHF. V usage is TRBV27 and J usage is TRBJ1-5; D gene unclear. The CDR3 runs 16 residues. Germline CDR1 and CDR2: MNHEY and SMNVEV (reference sequence). V gave up 6 bases and J gave up 1 base, with 16 bases separating them.